Each of the 10 T cell receptor beta chains below was sequenced from the same sample in a study of cytomegalovirus exposure and HLA in healthy donors. 60 Vbeta and 13 Jbeta primers were used in PCR. TCRdb keeps only in-frame clones here, not all; method: immunoSEQ multiplex PCR. The table shows more than 95,000 clones, with 65% to 75% occurring only once. Sequenced sample: PBMCs. The receptors were sampled from a female donor in good health and CMV-seropositive.

This rearrangement joins TRBV10-3 to TRBJ2-1; TRBD2 aligns across 15 bases. This CDR3 spans 15 amino acids. V dropped 8 bases and J dropped 4; count of bases not matched to a gene: 3. Germline assignment: CDR1 ENHRY and CDR2 SYGVKD. The CDR3 loop reads CAIRGLAGGYNEQFF. DNA of the CDR3: TGTGCCATCCGGGGACTAGCGGGGGGTTACAATGAGCAGTTCTTC.

This chain uses TRBV7-9 with TRBJ2-4; D possibly corresponds to TRBD1 (6 bases). In germline, CDR1 is SEHNR, CDR2 FQNEAQ (reference sequence). Trimming took 5 bases from V and 9 from J, leaving 20 bases between them. The CDR3 totals 15 residues. DNA for the CDR3: TGTGCCAGCAGCCCCCTAGGACAGACTACTGCCATTCAGTACTTC. This translates into CASSPLGQTTAIQYF.

The chain uses TRBV4-2 and TRBJ2-7; 7 bases match TRBD2. This CDR3 has 15 residues. The junction had 9 bases not matched to a gene; V was cut back by 1 base and J by 6 bases. Germline V CDR1 and CDR2: LGHNA, YNFKEQ. CDR3 protein: CASSQVRDYPAEQYF. The CDR3 region has the DNA TGTGCCAGCAGCCAAGTGCGGGACTACCCGGCCGAGCAGTACTTC.

The V call is TRBV30, the J call TRBJ2-2; D ambiguous. V dropped 0 bases and J dropped 1 base, with 9 bases sitting between them. Looked up from germline, CDR1 is GTSNPN and CDR2 is SVGIG (reference sequence). The CDR3 is 15 residues long. Here the CDR3 reads CAWSVRSLNTGELFF. The DNA for the CDR3 is TGTGCCTGGAGTGTAAGGAGCCTGAACACCGGGGAGCTGTTTTTT. Full variable domain (missing parts from reference TRBV30 and TRBJ2-2): SQTIHQWPATLVQPVGSPLSLECTVEGTSNPNLYWYRQAAGRGLQLLFYSVGIGQISSEVPQNLSASRPQDRQFILSSKKLLLSDSGFYLCAWSVRSLNTGELFFGEGSRLTVL.

The chain links TRBV11-2 to TRBJ2-1; D ambiguous. Germline CDR1 is SGHAT and CDR2 is FQNNGV. CDR3 length equals 15 residues. The germline V and J ends were trimmed by 0 bases and 8 bases, with 14 bases remaining between them. CDR3 region: CASSLDYRGNYEQFF. CDR3 in DNA: TGTGCCAGCAGCTTAGATTATAGAGGTAACTATGAGCAGTTCTTC.

The chain recombines TRBV18 with TRBJ2-5; tentatively, D is TRBD1 (6 bases). The CDR3 runs 14 residues. The germline gives CDR1 KGHSH, CDR2 LQKENI. Between the trimmed V and J ends, which lost 6 bases and 3 bases, there was a span of 14 bases. The CDR3 region is CASSLRRDKETQYF. Here the CDR3 DNA reads TGTGCCAGCTCGCTCCGACGGGACAAAGAGACCCAGTACTTC.

This chain connects TRBV19 to TRBJ2-5; TRBD2 matches 8 bases. V shed 1 base, J shed 6 bases, and the junction held 4 bases outside the gene matches. This CDR3 has 14 amino acids. The V gene's germline CDR1 is LNHDA and CDR2 SQIVND (reference sequence). The chain's CDR3 is CASSIGAGEKTQYF. The DNA for the CDR3 is TGTGCCAGTAGTATAGGAGCGGGAGAGAAGACCCAGTACTTC.

The rearrangement uses TRBV6-5 and TRBJ2-7, with D uncertain. CDR1 is MNHEY, CDR2 SVGAGI, per germline. CDR3 length: 14 residues. V was trimmed by 4 bases and J by 0 bases, leaving 10 bases between them. The CDR3 bases are TGTGCCAGCAGTTCATCTTACAGCTCCTACGAGCAGTACTTC. Translating it yields CASSSSYSSYEQYF.

This clone was detected many times. This rearrangement joins TRBV4-3 to TRBJ2-5, with D uncertain. Trimming left V 4 bases short and J 7 bases short, with 13 bases between. The CDR3 extends over 13 amino acids. Germline V lookup: CDR1 LGHNA, CDR2 YSLEER. The chain's CDR3 is CASSLGQLGTQYF. CDR3 DNA sequence: TGCGCCAGCAGCCTTGGGCAACTGGGGACCCAGTACTTC.

There are a few counts of this clone. The chain joins TRBV4-3 to TRBJ2-2, with D perhaps TRBD2 (5 bases). With 6 bases removed from V and 4 bases from J, the gap between germline ends came to 12 bases. CDR3 length: 14 residues. Germline CDR1 reads LGHNA; CDR2 reads YSLEER. The CDR3 protein is CASRGGSVTGELFF. The CDR3 DNA follows: TGCGCCAGCAGAGGAGGTAGCGTCACCGGGGAGCTGTTTTTT.